The TCR beta chain under discussion was sequenced for a study of blood T cell repertoires in COVID-19. The overall study: Collection of acute and convalescent COVID-19 samples took place in the United States, Italy and Spain. Sources were T cells, B-cell-depleted T cells, or PBMCs; the material itself was cDNA or gDNA.

This clone was seen a single time. The CDR3 runs to 14 residues. With V trimmed by 6 bases and J by 2 bases, 6 bases remained unmatched. CDR1 and CDR2 from the germline V gene are MNHEY and SVGAGI. The protocol was immunoSEQ multiplex PCR, while the TCRdb copy is restricted to in-frame clones and leaves out a portion. The data hold 250,000 to 300,000 clones, with over 80% observed a single time. This receptor was obtained from a woman aged 40-49 years who had recovered from COVID-19. The specimen was peripheral blood. The chain combines TRBV6-5 with TRBJ2-7, with TRBD1 identical over 8 bases. Here the CDR3 DNA reads TGTGCCAGCAGCATACACAGGGGGGCCTACGAGCAGTACTTC. The encoded protein is CASSIHRGAYEQYF.